A selection of T cell receptor beta chains follows, all from one sample in a study of post-analysis software for immune sequencing data. Using its own MiXCR run on the PCR reads, TCRdb lists one record per CDR3 protein. The sample lists about 570,000 distinct CDR3 sequences, around 31% occurring once. Sequenced: blood. These receptors originate from a girl aged 2 to 17 with multiple sclerosis. Both conserved end residues are trimmed from each CDR3.

length	V	J	CDR3
12	TRBV7-2	TRBJ2-3	ASSFGGVADTQY
12	TRBV20-1	TRBJ2-1	SATPGQKPHEQF
15	TRBV5-1	TRBJ2-5	ASSLAFQDPSGETQY
12	TRBV25-1	TRBJ1-5	ASSETDSNQPQH
11	TRBV24-1	TRBJ2-1	ATRQGGSNEQF
15	TRBV5-1	TRBJ1-4	ASTPRGVLSGNEKLF
12	TRBV10-3	TRBJ2-2	AIKVGANTGELF
8	TRBV29-1	TRBJ2-2	SVGAGELF
13	TRBV5-1	TRBJ1-2	ASSPEVPWEDGYT
12	TRBV5-5	TRBJ2-1	ASSLPGRPNEQF
14	TRBV7-8	TRBJ2-1	ASSPTGLVGWNEQF
15	TRBV11-2	TRBJ2-5	ASSLPPGLAQKETQY
16	TRBV15	TRBJ1-2	ATSRDPGALLRNYGYT
15	TRBV12-5	TRBJ2-3	ASGASGTLWGTDTQY